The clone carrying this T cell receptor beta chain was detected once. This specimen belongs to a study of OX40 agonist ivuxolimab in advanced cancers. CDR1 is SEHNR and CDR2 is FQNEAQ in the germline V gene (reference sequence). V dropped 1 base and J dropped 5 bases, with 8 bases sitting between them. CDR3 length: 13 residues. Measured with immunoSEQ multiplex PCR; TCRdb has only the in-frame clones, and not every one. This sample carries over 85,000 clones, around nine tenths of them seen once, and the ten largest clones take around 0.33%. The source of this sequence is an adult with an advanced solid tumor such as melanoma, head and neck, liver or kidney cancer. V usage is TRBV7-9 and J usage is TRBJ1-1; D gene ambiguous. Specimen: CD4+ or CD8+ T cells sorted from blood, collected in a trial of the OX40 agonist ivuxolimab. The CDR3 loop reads CASSLERATEAFF. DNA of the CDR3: TGTGCCAGCAGCTTAGAGAGGGCTACTGAAGCTTTCTTT.